The table lists the clone carrying this T cell receptor beta chain with a few counts. No antigen is known for it. The data were taken from a study of blood T cells in healthy people across ages. Primed by a sample-barcoded 5' primer and a J-beta primer mix, a second PCR proceeded for about 6 to 12 cycles. Each single sample gave us at least 2.5 million CDR3-containing paired-end reads. TCRdb re-derived calls from the 5' RACE reads in MiXCR, one entry per CDR3 protein. The data contain approximately 1,000,000 distinct CDR3 sequences, 35% to 40% of them singletons. This CDR3 is 14 amino acids long. The V end lost 5 bases, the J end lost 6 bases, and 15 bases lay between the germline ends. Points from the study as a whole: Total diversity from one million sequenced T cells was likely underestimated. Naive T cell percentage by flow cytometry tracked strongly with beta diversity.

The sequence was obtained from a young man in good health. The chain combines TRBV12-3 or TRBV12-4 with TRBJ2-3, with D possibly being TRBD2 (6 bases). Sequencing was performed on blood. CDR3 DNA sequence: TGTGCCAGCAGTGTACATGGGACTCAGGATACGCAGTATTTT. This encodes CASSVHGTQDTQYF.